Presented here are 2 T cell receptor beta chains from one specimen sequenced in a study of blood T cell repertoires in COVID-19. Measured with immunoSEQ multiplex PCR; TCRdb has only the in-frame clones, and not every one. The sample holds 85,000 to 100,000 clones, roughly 87% seen once. Material for sequencing was peripheral blood. Every receptor here comes from a man aged 60 to 75 with acute or convalescent COVID-19.

V usage is TRBV27 and J usage is TRBJ2-1; D might be TRBD2 (5 bases). From germline, CDR1 is MNHEY and CDR2 SMNVEV (reference sequence). The CDR3 has 16 residues. V lost 3 bases and J 3 bases, leaving 15 bases between the germline ends. The DNA for the CDR3 is TGTGCCAGCAGTTTTAAAGGGCGGGTAGACTACAATGAGCAGTTCTTC. Protein product: CASSFKGRVDYNEQFF.

This rearrangement joins TRBV19 to TRBJ2-7; TRBD2 might be the D (6 bases). CDR3 length: 15 residues. Looked up from germline, CDR1 is LNHDA and CDR2 is SQIVND (reference sequence). V lost 3 bases, J lost 5 bases, and 17 bases lay in between. CDR3 residues: CASSIGGREDHEQYF. The DNA for the CDR3 is TGTGCCAGTAGTATCGGTGGCAGGGAGGACCACGAGCAGTACTTC. Combining the CDR3 with reference TRBV19 and TRBJ2-7 gives the whole variable domain DGGITQSPKYLFRKEGQNVTLSCEQNLNHDAMYWYRQDPGQGLRLIYYSQIVNDFQKGDIAEGYSVSREKKESFPLTVTSAQKNPTAFYLCASSIGGREDHEQYFGPGTRLTVT.